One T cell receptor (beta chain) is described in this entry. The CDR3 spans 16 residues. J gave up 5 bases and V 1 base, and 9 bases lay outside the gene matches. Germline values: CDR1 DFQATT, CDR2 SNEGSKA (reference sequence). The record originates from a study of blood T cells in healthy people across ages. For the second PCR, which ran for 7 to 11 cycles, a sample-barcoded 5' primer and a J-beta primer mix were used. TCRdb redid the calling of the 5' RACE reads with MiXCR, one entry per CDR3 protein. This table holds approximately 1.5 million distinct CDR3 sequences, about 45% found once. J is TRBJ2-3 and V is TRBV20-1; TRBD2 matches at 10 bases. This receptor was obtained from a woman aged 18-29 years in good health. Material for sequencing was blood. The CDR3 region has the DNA TGCAGTGCTAGAGGTGGCAGAACTAGCGGGAAAGATACGCAGTATTTT. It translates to CSARGGRTSGKDTQYF.